This TCR beta chain derives from a study of blood T cell repertoires in COVID-19. On the study more broadly: Samples representing acute and convalescent COVID-19 were sourced from the United States, Italy and Spain. Sources were T cells, B-cell-depleted T cells, or PBMCs; the material itself was cDNA or gDNA.

Study processing details: Amplification of reference gene primers was used by the study to estimate nucleated cell counts. The protocol was immunoSEQ multiplex PCR, while the TCRdb copy is restricted to in-frame clones and leaves out a portion. The V and J calls and clone size come from that table; D and trimming were worked out from the DNA. This table holds approximately 110,000 clones, more than 75% found once. The V gene lost 0 bases and the J gene lost 7 bases, with 12 bases spanning the gap. The V gene's germline CDR1 is MNHNS and CDR2 SASEGT. The CDR3 covers 14 residues. Sequencing was carried out using peripheral blood. The rearrangement joins TRBV6-1 to TRBJ1-1; a weak D match, TRBD1 (5 bases). The receptor was derived from a human donor in a cohort sampled during active COVID-19. This CDR3 is CASSEARTLIEAFF. In DNA, the CDR3 is TGTGCCAGCAGTGAAGCACGGACATTGATTGAAGCTTTCTTT.